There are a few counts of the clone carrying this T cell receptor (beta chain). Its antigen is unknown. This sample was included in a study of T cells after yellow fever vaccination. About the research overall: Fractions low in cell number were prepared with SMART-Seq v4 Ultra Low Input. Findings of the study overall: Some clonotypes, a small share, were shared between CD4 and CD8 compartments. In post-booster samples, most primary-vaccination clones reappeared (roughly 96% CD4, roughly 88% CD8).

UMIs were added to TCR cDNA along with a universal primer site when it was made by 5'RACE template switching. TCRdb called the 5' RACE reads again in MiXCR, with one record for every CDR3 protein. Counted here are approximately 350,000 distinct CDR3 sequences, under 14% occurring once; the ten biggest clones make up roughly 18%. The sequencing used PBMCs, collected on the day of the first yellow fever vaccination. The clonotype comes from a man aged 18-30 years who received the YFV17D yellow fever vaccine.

The CDR3 region has the DNA TGCGCCAGCAGCCCATCGACAGGGAACTATGGCTACACCTTC. The encoded protein is CASSPSTGNYGYTF. This chain uses TRBV4-1 with TRBJ1-2, with 7 bases identical to TRBD1. The germline CDR1 and CDR2 sequences are MGHRA and YSYEKL. CDR3 length: 14 residues. V was pared by 4 bases and J by 2 bases, with 4 bases of the junction left unmatched.